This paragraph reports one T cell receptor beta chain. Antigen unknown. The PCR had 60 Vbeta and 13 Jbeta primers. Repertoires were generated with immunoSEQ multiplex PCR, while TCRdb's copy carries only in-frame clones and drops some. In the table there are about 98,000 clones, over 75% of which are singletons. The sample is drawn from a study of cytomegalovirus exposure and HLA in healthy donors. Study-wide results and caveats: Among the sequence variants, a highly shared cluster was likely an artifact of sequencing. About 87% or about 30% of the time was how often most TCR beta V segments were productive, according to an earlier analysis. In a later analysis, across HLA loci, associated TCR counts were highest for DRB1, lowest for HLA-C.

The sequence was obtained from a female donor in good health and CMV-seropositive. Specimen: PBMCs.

The CDR3 DNA is TGTGCCAGTGTCCCCCTAGACGGAAACTATGGCTACACCTTC. Its translation: CASVPLDGNYGYTF. The chain is built from TRBV19 and TRBJ1-2; D remains ambiguous. The germline V gene has CDR1 LNHDA and CDR2 SQIVND (reference sequence). Trimming removed 8 bases at V and 2 bases at J, with 15 bases between. The CDR3 runs 14 residues.